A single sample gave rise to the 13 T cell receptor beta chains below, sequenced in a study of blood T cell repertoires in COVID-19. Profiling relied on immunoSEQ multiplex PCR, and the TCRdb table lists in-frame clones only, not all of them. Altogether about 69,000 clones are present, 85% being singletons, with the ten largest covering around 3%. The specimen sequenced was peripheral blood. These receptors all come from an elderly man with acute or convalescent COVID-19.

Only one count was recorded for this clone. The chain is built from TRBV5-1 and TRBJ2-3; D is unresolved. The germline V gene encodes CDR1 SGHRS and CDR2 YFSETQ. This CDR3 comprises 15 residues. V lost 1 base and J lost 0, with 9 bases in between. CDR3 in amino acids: CASSLTTLSTDTQYF. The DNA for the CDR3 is TGCGCCAGCAGCTTGACAACCTTGAGCACAGATACGCAGTATTTT.

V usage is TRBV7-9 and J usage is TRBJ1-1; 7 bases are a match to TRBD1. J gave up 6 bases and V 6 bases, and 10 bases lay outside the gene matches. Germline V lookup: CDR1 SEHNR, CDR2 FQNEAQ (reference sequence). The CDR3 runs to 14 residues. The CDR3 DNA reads TGTGCCAGCAGGCCCGACAGGGTGCTGGCTGAAGCTTTCTTT. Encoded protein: CASRPDRVLAEAFF.

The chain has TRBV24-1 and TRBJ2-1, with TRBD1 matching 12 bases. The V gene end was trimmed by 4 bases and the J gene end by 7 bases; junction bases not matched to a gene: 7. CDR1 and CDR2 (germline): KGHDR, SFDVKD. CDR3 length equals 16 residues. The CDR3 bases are TGTGCCACCAGTGACCCGGGACAGGGGGCGAAGAATGAGCAGTTCTTC. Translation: CATSDPGQGAKNEQFF.

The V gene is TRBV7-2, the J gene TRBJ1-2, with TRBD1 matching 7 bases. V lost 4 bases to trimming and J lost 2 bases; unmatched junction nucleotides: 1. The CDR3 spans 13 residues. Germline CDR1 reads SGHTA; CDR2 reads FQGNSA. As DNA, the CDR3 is TGTGCCAGCAGCTGGGGACAGAACTATGGCTACACCTTC. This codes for CASSWGQNYGYTF. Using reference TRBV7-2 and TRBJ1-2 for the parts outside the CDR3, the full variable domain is GAGVSQSPSNKVTEKGKDVELRCDPISGHTALYWYRQSLGQGLEFLIYFQGNSAPDKSGLPSDRFSAERTGGSVSTLTIQRTQQEDSAVYLCASSWGQNYGYTFGSGTRLTVV.

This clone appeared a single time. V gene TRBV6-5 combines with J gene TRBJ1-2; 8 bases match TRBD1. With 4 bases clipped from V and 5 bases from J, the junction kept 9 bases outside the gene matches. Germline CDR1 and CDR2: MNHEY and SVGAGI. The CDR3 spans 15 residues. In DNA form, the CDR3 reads TGTGCCAGCAGTTCAGACAGGGGTTATCGTTATGGCTACACCTTC. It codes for CASSSDRGYRYGYTF.

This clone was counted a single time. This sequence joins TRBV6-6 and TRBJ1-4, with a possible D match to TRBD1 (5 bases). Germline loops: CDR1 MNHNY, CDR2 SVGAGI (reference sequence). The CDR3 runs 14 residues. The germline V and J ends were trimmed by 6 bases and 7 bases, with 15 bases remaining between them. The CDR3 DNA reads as TGTGCCAGCAGGGAACAGGATCGGTCTGAAAAACTGTTTTTT. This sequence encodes CASREQDRSEKLFF.

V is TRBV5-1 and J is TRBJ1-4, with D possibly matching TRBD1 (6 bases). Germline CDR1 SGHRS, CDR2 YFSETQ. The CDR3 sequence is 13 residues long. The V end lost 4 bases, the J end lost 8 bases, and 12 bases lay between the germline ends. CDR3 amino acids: CASSPGQREKLFF. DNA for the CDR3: TGCGCCAGCAGCCCCGGACAGAGGGAAAAACTGTTTTTT.

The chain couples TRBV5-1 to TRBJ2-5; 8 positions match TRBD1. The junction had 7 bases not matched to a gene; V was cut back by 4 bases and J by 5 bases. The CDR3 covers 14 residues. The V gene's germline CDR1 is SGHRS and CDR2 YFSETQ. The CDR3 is CASSIRQGTETQYF. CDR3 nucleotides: TGCGCCAGCAGCATCCGACAGGGGACGGAGACCCAGTACTTC.

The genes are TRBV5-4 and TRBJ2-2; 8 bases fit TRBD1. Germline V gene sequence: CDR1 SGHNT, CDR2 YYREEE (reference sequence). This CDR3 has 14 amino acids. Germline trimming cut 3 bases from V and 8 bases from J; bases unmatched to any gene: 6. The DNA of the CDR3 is TGTGCCAGCAGCTCCAGGGGGCGAATGGGGGAGCTGTTTTTT. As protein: CASSSRGRMGELFF.

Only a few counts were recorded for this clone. In nucleotides, the CDR3 is TGTGCCAGCAACATCCCCCACGGGACCGGGGAGCTGTTTTTT. It is translated as CASNIPHGTGELFF. The rearrangement uses TRBV7-2 and TRBJ2-2; unclear D gene. V was pared by 7 bases and J by 5 bases, with 14 bases between. Germline CDR1 reads SGHTA; CDR2 reads FQGNSA. This CDR3 has 14 residues.

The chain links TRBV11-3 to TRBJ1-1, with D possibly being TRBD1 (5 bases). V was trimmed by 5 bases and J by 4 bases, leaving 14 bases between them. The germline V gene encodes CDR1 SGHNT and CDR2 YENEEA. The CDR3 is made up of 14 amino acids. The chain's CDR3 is CASSQPPGGTEAFF. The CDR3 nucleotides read TGTGCCAGCAGCCAGCCCCCGGGGGGCACTGAAGCTTTCTTT.

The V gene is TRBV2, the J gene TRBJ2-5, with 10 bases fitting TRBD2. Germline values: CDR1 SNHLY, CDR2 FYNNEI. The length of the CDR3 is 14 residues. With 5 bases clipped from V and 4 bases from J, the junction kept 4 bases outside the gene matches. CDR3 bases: TGTGCCAGCAGTTCTAGCGGGAGAGGAGAGACCCAGTACTTC. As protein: CASSSSGRGETQYF.

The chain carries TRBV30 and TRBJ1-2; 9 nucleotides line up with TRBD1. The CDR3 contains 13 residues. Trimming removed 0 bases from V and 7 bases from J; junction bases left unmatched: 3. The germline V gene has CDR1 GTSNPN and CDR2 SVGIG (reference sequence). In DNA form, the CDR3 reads TGTGCCTGGAGTGTAGGGGACAGGGCTGGCTACACCTTC. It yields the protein CAWSVGDRAGYTF.